This T cell receptor (beta chain) derives from a study of T cell responses to AZD1222 COVID-19 vaccine (dated by TCRdb to the early 2020s). Study-wide context: AZD1222 recipients given second doses at about 4 weeks or at about 12 weeks were pooled, since spike-specific TCR depth and breadth were not found to differ between the two schedules. A total of 230 to 250 trial participants underwent TCR sequencing, of whom approximately 210 received two doses of AZD1222 and approximately 25 received two doses of the MenACWY control vaccine. Enrollment into the trials was organized by age into subgroups of 18-55, 56-69 and 70-plus years, and those subgroups contained about 150, 27 and 61 TCR-sequenced participants, respectively. Beyond this particular receptor, the publication reports: CD4 TCRs associated with the vaccine covered the entire spike protein, and the dominant responses were in regions 160-218 and 743-854. A significant rise in spike-specific TCR breadth and depth was observed after two AZD1222 doses relative to day 0 and relative to MenACWY recipients. Conclusions about previously exposed vaccinees were limited because only five to seven AZD1222 recipients were SARS-CoV-2 seropositive at baseline. The 56-69-year group was small, and its depth increase did not reach significance, likely because of low power. Because no day 14 peak-response samples were available, repertoires were characterized only after the peak T cell response. Nearly half of unique spike-specific TCRs reportedly recognized epitopes outside regions mutated in the B.1.351 and B.1.1.7 variants. Participants were mostly white British, with more females than males. The authors suggested clonal diversity may have been underestimated.

This clone was seen just once. What antigen it recognizes has not been identified. It has no much larger one-base neighbor in the sample; base qualities were not kept. The germline V gene specifies KGHDR as CDR1 and SFDVKD as CDR2. V was cut back by 1 base and J by 5 bases, leaving a gap of 8 bases between them. From the cysteine through the phenylalanine, the CDR3 covers 13 amino acids. This entry keeps only the CDR3 DNA: 39 bases, framed from base 1. The CDR3 regions of human TCRbeta chains were analyzed by immunosequencing. Per the authors' processing: Repertoire TCRs were matched against a reference library of SARS-CoV-2-specific TCRs generated with the MIRA antigen-specificity platform. Breadth was defined as the fraction of unique TCRs that were SARS-CoV-2-associated, and depth was defined as the fraction of total T cells that were SARS-CoV-2-associated. Using the MIRA data, every spike-specific TCR was mapped to the spike region that the TCR reacted to and assigned to either a CD4 or a CD8 class. Log10-transformed breadth and depth values were compared by one-way ANOVA with Sidak's multiple comparisons tests. TCRdb provides this immuneACCESS table in a form limited to in-frame rearrangements. Some clones are lacking; in checked studies, under half of them reflect an unresolved V gene, and why the rest are absent is not known. V and J calls and clone size are given by that table; D and trimming were obtained from the DNA. This sample gives about 150,000 clones in total; about nine tenths of them show up just once. The top ten constitute 15% to 20% of the sample.

The time point label of this sample denotes: baseline before first vaccination. Vaccinee samples came from UK trials COV001 and COV002, including a single-blind randomized controlled phase 2/3 trial of AZD1222 (ChAdOx1 nCoV-19) in healthy adults. For TCRbeta chain sequencing, PBMC samples from trial participants were taken at day 0 and at day 28 after the second dose. The chain is made from TRBV24-1 and TRBJ2-7, with the D call tentatively TRBD1 or TRBD2, each fitting 5 bases. This specimen was peripheral blood, taken on day 0 of AZD1222 vaccination. The sequence came from an adult in good health. The DNA sequence follows: TGTGCCACCAGTGATTTAAGAGGGGACGAGCAGTACTTC. Translated, it gives CATSDLRGDEQYF.